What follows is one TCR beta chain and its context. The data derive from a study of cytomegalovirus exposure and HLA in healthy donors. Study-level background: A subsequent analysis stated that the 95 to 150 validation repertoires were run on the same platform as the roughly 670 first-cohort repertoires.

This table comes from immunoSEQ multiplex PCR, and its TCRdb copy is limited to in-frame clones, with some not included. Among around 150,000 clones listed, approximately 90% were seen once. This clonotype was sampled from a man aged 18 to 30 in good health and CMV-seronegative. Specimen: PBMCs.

Here the CDR3 DNA reads TGCGCCAGCAGCATCGAACACAGGGTTAACACTGAAGCTTTCTTT. It specifies CASSIEHRVNTEAFF. The gene calls are TRBV5-1 and TRBJ1-1; TRBD1 is a possible D gene (6 bases). Germline CDR1 is SGHRS and CDR2 is YFSETQ. The CDR3 totals 15 residues. V lost 4 bases to trimming and J lost 2 bases, with 15 bases between them.